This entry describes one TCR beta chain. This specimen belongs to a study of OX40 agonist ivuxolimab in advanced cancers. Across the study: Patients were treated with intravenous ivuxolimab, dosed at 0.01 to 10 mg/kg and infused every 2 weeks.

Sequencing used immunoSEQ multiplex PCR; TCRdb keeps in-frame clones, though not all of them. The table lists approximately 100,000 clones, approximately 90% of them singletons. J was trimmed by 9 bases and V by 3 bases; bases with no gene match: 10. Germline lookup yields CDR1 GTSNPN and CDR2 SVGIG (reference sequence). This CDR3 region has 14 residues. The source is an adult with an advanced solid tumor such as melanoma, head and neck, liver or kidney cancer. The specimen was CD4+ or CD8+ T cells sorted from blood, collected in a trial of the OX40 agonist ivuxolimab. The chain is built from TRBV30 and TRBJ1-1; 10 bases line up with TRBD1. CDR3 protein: CAWSADRGKVKAFF. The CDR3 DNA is TGTGCCTGGAGCGCGGACAGGGGGAAGGTGAAAGCTTTCTTT.